The sequence of this T cell receptor beta chain was determined in a study of Ad26.COV2.S vaccination and SARS-CoV-2 variants. Regarding the study as a whole: Recipients given vaccine exceeded placebo recipients in spike-specific TCR breadth. In TCR breadth and depth analyses, total T cell responses may have been underestimated.

This clone was detected a few times. Antigen unknown. Treatment given: roughly 18 received Ad26.COV2.S at low or high dose, single or two shots; about 5 received placebo; per-sample allocation not given. Material that was analyzed had been drawn on day 63 after the first vaccine or placebo injection. An adult aged 18-55 years in Boston served as the donor. This CDR3 is built from 14 residues. Deletions cut 4 bases from V and 5 bases from J, with 12 bases between. Germline CDR1 and CDR2: SGHNT and YYREEE (reference sequence). The data were produced by immunoSEQ multiplex PCR, yet TCRdb's version contains in-frame clones alone and is incomplete. The sample consists of about 350,000 clones, roughly 81% of them appearing once.

This clonotype was sampled from a person aged 18-60 years who received the Ad26.COV2.S COVID-19 vaccine or a placebo. V gene TRBV5-4 combines with J gene TRBJ1-4, with a tentative D call TRBD1 (5 bases). The starting material was peripheral blood, obtained in a trial of Ad26.COV2.S vaccine versus placebo. The CDR3 reads CASSPGGGNEKLFF. The CDR3 DNA reads as TGTGCCAGCAGCCCCGGGGGGGGGAATGAAAAACTGTTTTTT.